The next 15 T cell receptor beta chains were all read from a single sample in a study of blood T cell repertoires in COVID-19. The repertoire was sequenced with immunoSEQ multiplex PCR; TCRdb's copy has only in-frame clones and lacks some. The data contain 100,000 or so clones, around 84% of them singletons. What was sequenced was peripheral blood. The receptors here all came from a man between 65 and 85 years old with active or convalescent COVID-19.

CDR3 residues: CSVDEGWRGNTEAFF. CDR3 DNA sequence: TGCAGCGTTGATGAGGGCTGGAGGGGGAACACTGAAGCTTTCTTT. The gene calls are TRBV29-1 and TRBJ1-1, with D possibly TRBD1 on 5 matching bases. The CDR3 has 15 amino acids. In germline, CDR1 is SQVTM, CDR2 ANQGSEA. Trimming removed 3 bases from V and 1 base from J, with 15 bases in between.

The V call is TRBV5-1, the J call TRBJ2-2; perhaps TRBD1 as D (6 bases). CDR1 and CDR2 (germline): SGHRS, YFSETQ. This CDR3 contains 16 residues. Trimming took 2 bases from V and 4 from J, leaving 15 bases between them. For the CDR3, the DNA is TGCGCCAGCAGCTTCCAGGGGTGGGGAATCACCGGGGAGCTGTTTTTT. It is translated as CASSFQGWGITGELFF.

This chain joins TRBV5-1 and TRBJ2-5; 11 bases agree with TRBD2. The germline V gene encodes CDR1 SGHRS and CDR2 YFSETQ. CDR3 length: 17 amino acids. V shed 6 bases and J 4 bases; nucleotides not matched to a gene: 14. The CDR3 DNA sequence: TGCGCCAGCACCCACGGTAAACTAGCGGGGGCAGGAGAGACCCAGTACTTC. It encodes CASTHGKLAGAGETQYF.

V and J are TRBV6-2 or TRBV6-3 and TRBJ1-5; no definite D call. Germline loops: CDR1 MNHEY, CDR2 SVGEGT. Trimming shortened V by 5 bases and J by 6 bases, and 8 bases separated the two germline ends. This CDR3 has 12 residues. The CDR3 nucleotides read TGTGCCAGCAGTAACGCCGGTCAGCCCCAGCATTTT. This encodes CASSNAGQPQHF.

This rearrangement joins TRBV9 to TRBJ1-5; 7 bases match TRBD1. The CDR3 is made up of 14 amino acids. CDR1 is SGDLS, CDR2 YYNGEE, per germline. The V and J ends lost 0 bases and 8 bases, in that order; junction bases with no gene match: 5. Here the CDR3 DNA reads TGTGCCAGCAGCGTAGACGAGGGGGCGAAGCCCCAGCATTTT. As protein: CASSVDEGAKPQHF.

This clone was seen only once. V and J are TRBV5-4 and TRBJ2-7; TRBD1 aligns across 8 bases. V shed 4 bases, J shed 3 bases, and the junction held 9 bases outside the gene matches. Germline CDR1 SGHNT, CDR2 YYREEE (reference sequence). CDR3 length: 15 amino acids. The CDR3 sequence: CASSTGTGSIYEQYF. CDR3 nucleotide sequence: TGTGCCAGCAGCACCGGGACAGGTTCCATCTACGAGCAGTACTTC.

The CDR3 DNA is TGCGCCAGCAGCCCCCGAGGACAGGGGAGGGATGAGCAGTTCTTC. It specifies CASSPRGQGRDEQFF. This sequence joins TRBV5-1 and TRBJ2-1; 9 bases match TRBD1. The CDR3 is 15 amino acids. The ends lost 4 bases at V and 8 bases at J; junction bases unmatched: 10. Germline values: CDR1 SGHRS, CDR2 YFSETQ.

The table lists this clone with a count of one. The chain carries TRBV10-3 and TRBJ1-3; D unresolved. The V end lost 6 bases, the J end lost 0 bases, and 9 bases lay between the germline ends. This CDR3 spans 14 amino acids. Germline CDR1 ENHRY, CDR2 SYGVKD. The CDR3 sequence is CAIRSPSSGNTIYF. The CDR3 nucleotides read TGTGCCATCAGATCCCCGAGCTCTGGAAACACCATATATTTT.

This clone was recorded once. V and J are TRBV25-1 and TRBJ2-3; 9 nucleotides align to TRBD1. The V gene end was trimmed by 8 bases and the J gene end by 4 bases; junction bases not matched to a gene: 13. CDR1 and CDR2 (germline): MGHDK, SYGVNS. This CDR3 has 16 residues. This chain's CDR3 is CASSQPGQGKADTQYF. The DNA of the CDR3 is TGTGCCAGCTCCCAACCGGGACAGGGCAAGGCAGATACGCAGTATTTT.

V gene TRBV18 combines with J gene TRBJ2-7; a possible D gene is TRBD1 (6 bases). The CDR3 is made up of 14 amino acids. Germline loops: CDR1 KGHSH, CDR2 LQKENI. Between the trimmed V and J ends, which lost 4 bases and 6 bases, there was a span of 16 bases. CDR3 in amino acids: CASSLGPLGGEQYF. CDR3 DNA: TGTGCCAGCTCACTCGGACCCCTAGGGGGCGAGCAGTACTTC.

The chain is built from TRBV21-1 and TRBJ2-1; the table's TRBD2 call for D was not verified on the DNA. TRBV21-1 represents a pseudogene. CDR3 length: 16 residues. Here the CDR3 DNA reads TGTGCCAGCAGCAAAGAAGGCGGGGGCTCCTACAATGAGCAGTTCTTC. Encoded protein: CASSKEGGGSYNEQFF.

DNA of the CDR3: TGTGCCAGCAGTTTTTCCCTAAGGGGAGATACGCAGTATTTT. Protein product: CASSFSLRGDTQYF. The genes are TRBV2 and TRBJ2-3, with D perhaps TRBD1 (5 bases). The germline V and J ends were trimmed by 5 bases and 5 bases, with 14 bases remaining between them. Germline CDR1 is SNHLY and CDR2 is FYNNEI. The CDR3 has 14 residues. The variable domain in full, completed from reference TRBV2 and TRBJ2-3, reads EPEVTQTPSHQVTQMGQEVILRCVPISNHLYFYWYRQILGQKVEFLVSFYNNEISEKSEIFDDQFSVERPDGSNFTLKIRSTKLEDSAMYFCASSFSLRGDTQYFGPGTRLTVL.

Comments on this clone: Additional DNA sequences in this sample encode the identical CDR3. This chain connects TRBV7-3 to TRBJ1-1; maybe TRBD1 (5 bases). CDR1 SGHTA and CDR2 FQGTGA come from the germline V gene. The CDR3 is 13 amino acids. V lost 2 bases and J 1 base, leaving 5 bases between the germline ends. The CDR3 sequence is CASSLGQNTEAFF. The CDR3 region has the DNA TGTGCCAGCAGCTTAGGACAGAACACTGAAGCTTTCTTT.

The J gene is TRBJ1-2, the V gene TRBV7-2; D perhaps matches TRBD1 (6 bases). The CDR3 length is 14 residues. The V gene lost 5 bases and the J gene lost 4 bases, with 14 bases spanning the gap. Germline loops: CDR1 SGHTA, CDR2 FQGNSA. The CDR3: CASSLDSSGYGYTF. The CDR3 region has the DNA TGTGCCAGCAGCCTGGACAGCTCTGGCTATGGCTACACCTTC.

The V and J genes are TRBV3-1 (or the pseudogene TRBV3-2) and TRBJ2-2; TRBD1 matches at 7 bases. The CDR3 has 14 amino acids. The germline V gene has CDR1 LGHDT and CDR2 YNNKEL (reference sequence). V shed 4 bases, J shed 6 bases, and the junction held 5 bases outside the gene matches. Written as DNA, the CDR3 is TGTGCCAGCAGCCGACAGGGAGCGGCCGGGGAGCTGTTTTTT. Residues: CASSRQGAAGELFF.